The T cell receptor beta chain described here comes from a study of blood T cell repertoires in COVID-19. Study details: Sample material is recorded as cDNA or gDNA derived from T cells, B-cell-depleted T cells, or PBMCs.

Authors' analysis steps: How many nucleated cells were present was estimated from reference gene primer amplification. TCRdb keeps only in-frame clones here, not all; method: immunoSEQ multiplex PCR. That table furnishes V, J and clone size, whereas the DNA furnished D and trimming. This table has hundreds of thousands of clones, just over 85% appearing once. Germline CDR1 SNHLY, CDR2 FYNNEI. Trimming cost V 2 bases and J 5 bases, with 9 bases left between them. This CDR3 has 13 amino acids. V usage is TRBV2 and J usage is TRBJ2-5, with D maybe TRBD1 (5 bases). Sequencing used peripheral blood. The receptor's source is a woman aged 30 to 39 with active or convalescent COVID-19. CDR3 loop: CASSELGAETQYF. DNA of the CDR3: TGTGCCAGCAGTGAACTAGGGGCGGAGACCCAGTACTTC.